This T cell receptor beta chain is drawn from a study of blood T cells in healthy people across ages. The germline CDR1 and CDR2 sequences are SGHRS and YFSETQ. J lost 6 bases, V lost 0 bases, and 5 bases had no gene match. The CDR3 extends over 14 amino acids. Next came a second PCR, run for 7 to 11 cycles, which used a sample-barcoded 5' primer along with a J-beta primer mix. Sequencing recovered at least 2.5 million CDR3-containing paired-end reads from each sample. MiXCR was run by TCRdb on the 5' RACE reads, yielding one entry per CDR3 protein. In the table there are roughly 1.6 million distinct CDR3 sequences, about 31% of which are singletons. Healthy Caucasian individuals from Russia aged 6 to 90 served as donors.

Sequencing was carried out using blood. The chain uses TRBV5-1 and TRBJ2-7; TRBD1 agrees at 8 bases. This TCR was sampled from a woman aged 25 to 39 in good health. CDR3 nucleotide sequence: TGCGCCAGCAGCTTGGGACAGGGGAAGAGCGAGCAGTACTTC. It yields the protein CASSLGQGKSEQYF.